This T cell receptor beta chain was obtained from a study of blood T cells in healthy people across ages (dated by TCRdb to between 2015 and 2017). Concerning the study at large: In model experiments, template switching captured roughly one uniquely barcoded TCR beta cDNA molecule for every two T cells. To track age-related changes in TCR beta repertoire diversity, the study relied on deep sequencing normalized with unique cDNA molecular identifiers. The donors were split into four age groups: young (average 16 years), middle-aged (roughly 39), aged (around 67) and long-lived (82). The study analyzed two additional independent replicas of 1 million unique cDNA reads from the same blood draw for two donors, one aged 18 to 29 and one aged 80 or older. Broader findings and caveats from the paper: Compared with the aged group, the long-lived group had more naive CD4+ T cells, fewer expanded clones and increased TCR diversity, suggesting age selection. Conclusive comparison of naive and antigen-experienced compartments was prevented by the profiling of bulk unsorted PBMCs. Observed TCR beta diversity per million T cells fell roughly linearly with age, and a significant reduction was already apparent by age approximately 40. The percentage of naive T cells measured by flow cytometry correlated strongly with observed TCR beta diversity. Estimates of total diversity from one million sequenced T cells were regarded as lower bounds and underestimates. The CMV infection status of donors was not known, potentially confounding age-related changes in expanded clonotypes.

Systemically healthy Caucasian individuals from Russia, 35 to 50 in total and aged 6 to 90 years, were included as donors. Approximately 11 milliliters of peripheral blood were drawn from each donor into EDTA-treated Vacutainer tubes. Ficoll-Paque density-gradient centrifugation was used to isolate PBMCs, with at least 7 million per sample. Total RNA was extracted from PBMCs with Trizol reagent, with at least 6 micrograms obtained per sample. For every donor, an aliquot of PBMCs went through flow cytometry to measure the percentages of naive CD45RAhigh/CD27high T cells. This clonotype was observed a few times. Its specific antigen is unknown. Base qualities are not at hand, and no much larger clone is one base apart. Libraries were made using 5' RACE. The instrument given in TCRdb is Illumina HiSeq 2500. The second PCR ran for about 6 to 12 cycles and used a J-beta primer mix along with a sample-barcoded 5' primer. A unique molecular identifier was introduced onto each TCR beta cDNA molecule by a template-switch 5' adaptor carrying 12 random nucleotides. At least 2.5 million CDR3-containing paired-end reads were obtained from each sample. First-strand cDNA was synthesized from all RNA with the Mint cDNA synthesis kit, primed by a TRBC-specific oligonucleotide. All cDNA was treated with uracil-DNA glycosylase and then went through a first 18-cycle PCR with the universal primers M1SS and BC2_uni_R. In the paper's pipeline: Normalization of each sample was performed by random selection of 1 million high-quality reads, each carrying a distinct molecular identifier. Instead of being binned into consensus sequences, reads that shared molecular identifiers were thrown out. MiTCR, run with a Q25 quality threshold and the strictest error-elimination algorithm, handled CDR3 identification, clonotype clustering and error correction. A nonparametric unseen species model with Euler transformation was used to estimate a lower bound on total TCR beta diversity. TCRdb reran the public reads through fastp at Q25 and MiXCR, keeping productive beta chains. For every CDR3 protein sequence, its rows merge into one entry that carries the most common genes and DNA. TCRdb, not the authors, supplied the V and J calls. The table for this sample lists some 930,000 distinct CDR3 sequences; about 29% of them were counted only once. The ten largest account for roughly 10% of the sample.

CDR3 length: 13 amino acids, cysteine to phenylalanine. Only CDR3 DNA remains: 39 bases, in frame from the first base. Here V drops 7 bases and J drops 3 bases, and the junction holds 4 bases not matched to any gene. The germline V gene (reference sequence) supplies CDR1 DFQATT and CDR2 SNEGSKA. Another study also made use of these data, one on T cells of mothers and their children. The second source states: Donors were nine systemically healthy Caucasian individuals: three mothers and their six children. cDNA synthesis consumed the entire amount of extracted RNA, loaded at approximately 1.6 ug RNA in each 15 ul reaction. Sample barcodes and 2-4 random nucleotides were added via the M1S primer in the second PCR. Over 8.5 million TCR beta CDR3 reads were obtained for each mother, and 3 million to 3.5 million reads were obtained for each child. Thymic selection shapes the output of TCR recombination in a similar way in related and unrelated pairs, and inherited differences have a minor effect. Normalized repertoire overlap was always slightly but never significantly higher in related than unrelated mother-child pairs. Persistent microchimeric T cell clones were not detected, at a sensitivity of around 100 clones per million clonotypes. The study used deep NGS to compare TCR beta repertoires of mothers and children, seeking features distinguishing related mother-child pairs from unrelated individuals. On average, the children were around 11 +/- 4 years old, while the mothers were about 38 +/- 4 years old. After adapter ligation with NEBNext reagents, the libraries were sequenced on Illumina HiSeq 2000 with 100+100 nt paired-end reads. To avoid cross-contamination, the mother libraries and the child libraries were prepared a month apart and sequenced in separate runs. For each donor, between about 500,000 and 2,200,000 distinct TCR beta clonotypes were identified. Naive TCR beta clonotypes were estimated from low-frequency clonotypes matched to each donor's FACS-determined naive share, without sorting.

The rearrangement combines TRBV20-1 with TRBJ1-4, and TRBD1 matches 8 of the central bases. The sequence was collected from a woman between 40 and 50 years old in good health. The sequenced sample consisted of blood. The CDR3 reads as follows: CSVATGANEKLFF. The bases read TGCAGTGTTGCGACAGGGGCTAATGAAAAACTGTTTTTT.